The following is a T cell receptor (beta chain) sequence with its context. This clonotype was seen at least ten times. Its antigen is currently not known. Per-base quality was not reported, and no clone a single base away is much larger than it. The data are from a study of breast tumors, draining lymph nodes, adjacent tissues (dated by TCRdb to between 2015 and 2016). Concerning the study at large: Breast cancer patients provided tumor, adjacent nontumor tissue and axillary lymph nodes, and the study compared the TCR beta repertoires across these three sources. In human breast cancer, the study set out to evaluate how tumor, surrounding tissue and draining lymph node repertoires relate to one another and whether T cells may move between these sites. General study outcomes and caveats: The conclusion that tumor T cells originate in lymph nodes was framed as consistent with a hypothesis rather than directly demonstrated. In luminal-like breast cancer, tumor and nontumor tissue repertoires resembled each other significantly more than in basal-like breast cancer. T-cell repertoire diversity in tumors was found to be lower than in lymph nodes but higher than in nontumor tissue, and preferential V and J gene usage was observed. A scenario in which most tumor T cells derive from the lymph node and then expand within tumor tissue was judged to be consistent with the data.

The junction shows trimming of 4 bases on V and 0 bases on J, and the gene matches do not reach 15 bases of it. CDR1 and CDR2 were assigned from the germline V gene (reference sequence) as SEHNR and FQNEAQ. The CDR3 covers 20 residues, taking in both the cysteine and the phenylalanine. Only the CDR3 part of the read is kept: 60 bases, read in frame from the first base. Lymph node samples came from the axillary draining lymph nodes of breast cancer patients. The sequencer listed for this sample is Illumina HiSeq 2000. Multiplex PCR amplification was used to build the TCR beta chain libraries. High-throughput sequencing was used to analyze the amplified TCR beta chain products. TCRdb's own reprocessing of the public reads used fastp at Q25 and MiXCR and kept productive beta chains. Each entry is one CDR3 protein sequence, shown with its most common DNA and genes. Recorded for this sample are around 290,000 distinct CDR3 sequences; roughly 30% of them occurred a single time. The top ten clones comprise more than 0.85% of the sample.

Recombination joined TRBV7-9 with TRBJ2-6; 7 junctional bases match TRBD1. The sequenced sample was axillary lymph node tissue. This receptor was taken from a female donor with breast cancer. Some clones in this sample may be carry-over from other donors' samples. CDR3 protein: CASSSTADDRAFSGANVLTF. The nucleotide sequence reads as follows: TGTGCCAGCAGCTCTACGGCCGACGACAGGGCTTTCTCTGGGGCCAACGTCCTGACTTTC.